The following is a T cell receptor beta chain sequence with its context. V lost 4 bases, J lost 1 base, and 9 bases stayed unmatched. The CDR3 consists of 16 residues. Per germline, CDR1 SGHVS and CDR2 FQNEAQ. In the original workflow: Reference gene primer amplification gave nucleated cell count estimates. Some clones are missing from TCRdb's copy, which holds only in-frame ones; the method was immunoSEQ multiplex PCR. The D gene and trimming were derived from the DNA, and the V and J assignments and clone size from that table. The profile covers some 300,000 clones, with around nine tenths appearing a single time and 1% to 1.5% taken by the ten largest. This record belongs to a study of blood T cell repertoires in COVID-19. As for the study in general: Some COVID-19 samples were acute and others convalescent; all came from the United States, Italy and Spain. Sources were T cells, B-cell-depleted T cells, or PBMCs; the material itself was cDNA or gDNA.

The source is a man aged 65 to 85 with acute or convalescent COVID-19. Sequencing was performed on peripheral blood. The chain joins TRBV7-8 to TRBJ2-7; 8 nucleotides agree with TRBD2. The CDR3 spells CASSSRVAGRSYEQYF. As DNA, the CDR3 is TGTGCCAGCAGCTCTAGGGTAGCGGGGAGGTCCTACGAGCAGTACTTC. Supplemented by reference TRBV7-8 and TRBJ2-7, the full variable domain reads GAGVSQSPRYKVAKRGQDVALRCDPISGHVSLFWYQQALGQGPEFLTYFQNEAQLDKSGLPSDRFFAERPEGSVSTLKIQRTQQEDSAVYLCASSSRVAGRSYEQYFGPGTRLTVT.